Presented here are 16 T cell receptor beta chains from one specimen sequenced in a study of shared clonotypes between healthy human individuals. Libraries were prepared by immunoSEQ multiplex PCR; TCRdb keeps only in-frame clonotypes and omits some of them. Here the sample spans more than 850,000 clones, approximately 80% being singletons. Sequencing was done on a sample of memory CD4+ T cells from PBMCs. As to subset: CD45RA-negative fraction. Receptors were obtained from a young man in good health. Some clones in this sample may be carry-over from other donors' samples.

The V gene is TRBV7-2, the J gene TRBJ2-2; D gene unclear. The CDR3 sequence is 14 residues long. V was clipped by 3 bases and J by 4 bases, with 9 bases between them. From germline, CDR1 is SGHTA and CDR2 FQGNSA. CDR3 nucleotide sequence: TGTGCCAGCAGCTTGGCAATTTTCACCGGGGAGCTGTTTTTT. Translated, it gives CASSLAIFTGELFF.

The V and J genes are TRBV6-1 and TRBJ2-1; 8 bases are shared with TRBD2. Trimming took 6 bases from V and 9 from J; bases not matched to a gene: 13. This CDR3 is built from 15 residues. Germline CDR1 is MNHNS and CDR2 is SASEGT. The CDR3 loop is CASSPAAGVILEQFF. The CDR3 DNA sequence: TGTGCCAGCAGCCCCGCAGCGGGAGTAATTCTTGAGCAGTTCTTC.

The V call is TRBV6-6, the J call TRBJ2-7; the D gene is possibly TRBD1 (6 bases). Between the trimmed V and J ends, which lost 5 bases and 5 bases, there was a span of 19 bases. The CDR3 has 15 residues. The germline V gene has CDR1 MNHNY and CDR2 SVGAGI (reference sequence). The DNA of the CDR3 is TGTGCCAGCAGTAAGAACACAGGGTTACGAAACGAGCAGTACTTC. This codes for CASSKNTGLRNEQYF.

The gene calls are TRBV27 and TRBJ1-5, with TRBD1 matching over 9 bases. The CDR3 is made up of 14 amino acids. V shed 5 bases, J shed 6 bases, and the junction held 5 bases outside the gene matches. CDR1 and CDR2 from the germline V gene are MNHEY and SMNVEV (reference sequence). CDR3 bases: TGTGCCAGCAGTATCCACAGGGGGCCTCAGCCCCAGCATTTT. Translated, it gives CASSIHRGPQPQHF.

The chain employs TRBV9 and TRBJ1-4, with no clear D. Between the trimmed V and J ends, which lost 5 bases and 8 bases, there was a span of 22 bases. The CDR3 extends over 16 amino acids. CDR1 is SGDLS, CDR2 YYNGEE, per germline. The CDR3 region is CASSRSAVRSGEKLFF. CDR3 nucleotides: TGTGCCAGCAGTCGGTCCGCGGTGCGTAGTGGCGAAAAACTGTTTTTT. The full variable domain, completed using reference TRBV9 and TRBJ1-4, is DSGVTQTPKHLITATGQRVTLRCSPRSGDLSVYWYQQSLDQGLQFLIQYYNGEERAKGNILERFSAQQFPDLHSELNLSSLELGDSALYFCASSRSAVRSGEKLFFGSGTQLSVL.

The chain has TRBV28 and TRBJ2-3; D may be TRBD2 (6 bases). The CDR3 contains 15 residues. The germline V and J ends were trimmed by 4 bases and 4 bases, with 15 bases remaining between them. Germline lookup yields CDR1 MDHEN and CDR2 SYDVKM. The CDR3 loop is CASSWAGKRADTQYF. The CDR3 DNA reads as TGTGCCAGCAGTTGGGCGGGAAAGAGGGCAGATACGCAGTATTTT.

The rearrangement joins TRBV4-3 to TRBJ1-1; 7 bases align to TRBD1. V trimming: 4 bases; J trimming: 5 bases; junction bases outside the gene matches: 7. Germline V CDR1 and CDR2: LGHNA, YSLEER. The CDR3 covers 14 residues. CDR3 DNA: TGCGCCAGCAGCCTGCGACAGGGAGGGACTGAAGCTTTCTTT. This gives the protein CASSLRQGGTEAFF.

The rearrangement joins TRBV6-5 to TRBJ2-7, with 12 bases fitting TRBD2. Germline values: CDR1 MNHEY, CDR2 SVGAGI. The CDR3 loop spans 14 amino acids. Trimming took 7 bases from V and 6 from J; bases not matched to a gene: 7. The CDR3 region is CASTRTSGMGEQYF. DNA of the CDR3: TGTGCCAGCACCCGGACTAGCGGGATGGGCGAGCAGTACTTC.

The chain is built from TRBV28 and TRBJ1-1, with TRBD1 identical over 11 bases. In germline, CDR1 is MDHEN, CDR2 SYDVKM. CDR3 length: 15 amino acids. V was clipped by 5 bases and J by 4 bases; unmatched bases: 6. CDR3 coding DNA: TGTGCCAGCAGTCTCCGGACAGGGGGCCCCACTGAAGCTTTCTTT. Translating it yields CASSLRTGGPTEAFF.

The chain couples TRBV28 to TRBJ2-7, with 10 bases aligning to TRBD1. The CDR3 spans 14 residues. The V and J ends lost 6 bases and 7 bases, in that order; junction bases with no gene match: 9. The V gene's germline CDR1 is MDHEN and CDR2 SYDVKM. Written as DNA, the CDR3 is TGTGCCAGCAGGCCTCCGGGACAGGGGTTTGAGCAGTACTTC. It codes for CASRPPGQGFEQYF.

V usage is TRBV28 and J usage is TRBJ1-2, with D uncertain. The CDR3 is 13 amino acids. V was shortened by 2 bases and J by 4 bases, with 8 bases between the two germline ends. CDR1 and CDR2 from the germline V gene are MDHEN and SYDVKM. The CDR3 protein is CASSLIPLYGYTF. The CDR3, as DNA: TGTGCCAGCAGTTTAATTCCTCTCTATGGCTACACCTTC.

Regarding this clone: Other DNA sequences in this specimen translate into the identical CDR3. The V gene is TRBV7-9, the J gene TRBJ2-5; 9 bases match TRBD1. In germline, CDR1 is SEHNR, CDR2 FQNEAQ (reference sequence). The CDR3 runs to 14 residues. Losses at the gene ends were 6 bases for V and 2 bases for J; bases not matched to a gene: 4. Here the CDR3 DNA reads TGTGCCAGCAGTAAAGACAGGGGGCAAGAGACCCAGTACTTC. Translating it yields CASSKDRGQETQYF. Based on the CDR3 plus reference TRBV7-9 and TRBJ2-5, the full variable domain is DTGVSQNPRHKITKRGQNVTFRCDPISEHNRLYWYRQTLGQGPEFLTYFQNEAQLEKSRLLSDRFSAERPKGSFSTLEIQRTEQGDSAMYLCASSKDRGQETQYFGPGTRLLVL.

The V call is TRBV15, the J call TRBJ1-4; TRBD1 aligns across 7 bases. CDR1 LNHNV and CDR2 YYDKDF come from the germline V gene (reference sequence). V gave up 9 bases and J gave up 5 bases; unmatched junction bases: 6. The CDR3 covers 13 residues. CDR3 nucleotides: TGTGCCACTCAGACAGGGTTAAATGAAAAACTGTTTTTT. Amino acids: CATQTGLNEKLFF. The full variable domain, completed using reference TRBV15 and TRBJ1-4, is DAMVIQNPRYQVTQFGKPVTLSCSQTLNHNVMYWYQQKSSQAPKLLFHYYDKDFNNEADTPDNFQSRRPNTSFCFLDIRSPGLGDTAMYLCATQTGLNEKLFFGSGTQLSVL.

Comments on this clone: This specimen includes other DNA sequences encoding the same CDR3. V gene TRBV4-3 combines with J gene TRBJ2-1, with a possible D match to TRBD1 (7 bases). Germline V lookup: CDR1 LGHNA, CDR2 YSLEER. Trimming left V 4 bases short and J 3 bases short, with 13 bases between. This CDR3 region has 15 residues. The CDR3 spells CASSPRQGLYNEQFF. CDR3 bases: TGCGCCAGCAGCCCGCGACAGGGACTCTACAATGAGCAGTTCTTC.

This clone was seen once. This rearrangement joins TRBV4-1 to TRBJ1-2, with D maybe TRBD1 (5 bases). CDR1 and CDR2 from the germline V gene are MGHRA and YSYEKL. V was shortened by 0 bases and J by 4 bases, with 18 bases between the two germline ends. The CDR3 is made up of 17 amino acids. The CDR3 nucleotides are TGCGCCAGCAGCCAAGAGGAAGTGATGGGGCTTGGCTATGGCTACACCTTC. Encoded protein: CASSQEEVMGLGYGYTF.

J is TRBJ2-7 and V is TRBV4-2, with TRBD1 matching 7 bases. The CDR3 covers 15 residues. Germline CDR1 LGHNA, CDR2 YNFKEQ. The J segment lost 3 bases and the V segment lost 4 bases, leaving 9 bases of the junction unmatched. For the CDR3, the DNA is TGTGCCAGCAGCCCACAGGGGACGACAATCTACGAGCAGTACTTC. Its protein product is CASSPQGTTIYEQYF.